One and the same sample provided the 16 T cell receptor beta chains below, sequenced in a study of Ad26.COV2.S vaccination and SARS-CoV-2 variants. The method was immunoSEQ multiplex PCR; TCRdb's version includes in-frame clones alone and lacks a portion of them. The table shows fewer than 400,000 clones, with more than 70% occurring only once. Treatment in this sample: roughly 18 received Ad26.COV2.S at low or high dose, single or two shots; several received placebo; per-sample allocation not given. Samples were taken on day 63 after the first vaccine or placebo injection. The sample was peripheral blood, taken in a trial of Ad26.COV2.S vaccine versus placebo. These receptors all stem from a person between 18 and 65 years old who received the Ad26.COV2.S COVID-19 vaccine or a placebo.

The chain employs TRBV5-1 and TRBJ2-2; D is ambiguous. Germline V lookup: CDR1 SGHRS, CDR2 YFSETQ. The CDR3 has 17 amino acids. Trimming took 4 bases from V and 3 from J, leaving 19 bases between them. The CDR3 sequence: CASSLVFSSPDTGELFF. The DNA for the CDR3 is TGCGCCAGCAGCCTCGTTTTCTCTTCCCCTGACACCGGGGAGCTGTTTTTT.

The chain links TRBV5-4 to TRBJ1-1, with 8 positions matching TRBD1. The germline CDR1 and CDR2 sequences are SGHNT and YYREEE (reference sequence). CDR3 length equals 16 residues. J lost 0 bases, V lost 0 bases, and 4 bases had no gene match. CDR3: CASSLGDRIMNTEAFF. The CDR3 DNA reads as TGTGCCAGCAGCTTGGGGGACAGGATCATGAACACTGAAGCTTTCTTT.

CDR3 nucleotide sequence: TGTGCCAGCAGAGGACAGGCAGGAAGTAATCAGCCCCAGCATTTT. Protein: CASRGQAGSNQPQHF. V gene TRBV2 combines with J gene TRBJ1-5, with 7 bases aligning to TRBD1. The V and J ends lost 6 bases and 4 bases, in that order; junction bases with no gene match: 9. From germline, CDR1 is SNHLY and CDR2 FYNNEI. CDR3 length: 15 residues.

The chain is built from TRBV18 and TRBJ1-2; 9 bases agree with TRBD1. This CDR3 comprises 15 residues. V trimming: 2 bases; J trimming: 2 bases; junction bases outside the gene matches: 3. The germline gives CDR1 KGHSH, CDR2 LQKENI. CDR3 DNA sequence: TGTGCCAGCTCACCATTACAGGGGGCAAACTATGGCTACACCTTC. Translating it yields CASSPLQGANYGYTF. Looking up the rest from reference TRBV18 and TRBJ1-2 gives the full variable domain: NAGVMQNPRHLVRRRGQEARLRCSPMKGHSHVYWYRQLPEEGLKFMVYLQKENIIDESGMPKERFSAEFPKEGPSILRIQQVVRGDSAAYFCASSPLQGANYGYTFGSGTRLTVV.

This clone was found a few times. Other nucleotide sequences in the sample specify the same CDR3. The chain recombines TRBV29-1 with TRBJ1-3; the D is unclear. V shed 4 bases and J shed 0 bases, with 4 bases lying between them. The germline gives CDR1 SQVTM, CDR2 ANQGSEA. The CDR3 contains 12 residues. Here the CDR3 reads CSVVDSGNTIYF. The CDR3 bases are TGCAGCGTTGTCGACTCTGGAAACACCATATATTTT.

This clone showed up just a few times. The gene calls are TRBV7-9 and TRBJ2-2; D is uncertain. This CDR3 has 15 amino acids. V was pared by 0 bases and J by 0 bases, with 5 bases between. The V gene's germline CDR1 is SEHNR and CDR2 FQNEAQ (reference sequence). The CDR3 DNA follows: TGTGCCAGCAGCTTAGCCGGTGCGAACACCGGGGAGCTGTTTTTT. As protein: CASSLAGANTGELFF.

The chain is built from TRBV18 and TRBJ1-1, with 7 positions matching TRBD1. Germline values: CDR1 KGHSH, CDR2 LQKENI. The CDR3 consists of 16 residues. V dropped 6 bases and J dropped 0; count of bases not matched to a gene: 10. This CDR3 reads CASSSSTGIMNTEAFF. Here the CDR3 DNA reads TGTGCCAGCTCGTCATCGACAGGGATCATGAACACTGAAGCTTTCTTT. Combining the CDR3 with reference TRBV18 and TRBJ1-1 gives the whole variable domain NAGVMQNPRHLVRRRGQEARLRCSPMKGHSHVYWYRQLPEEGLKFMVYLQKENIIDESGMPKERFSAEFPKEGPSILRIQQVVRGDSAAYFCASSSSTGIMNTEAFFGQGTRLTVV.

This chain uses TRBV27 with TRBJ2-2; the match to TRBD1 covers 7 bases. The V gene end was trimmed by 5 bases and the J gene end by 7 bases; junction bases not matched to a gene: 10. Germline CDR1 is MNHEY and CDR2 is SMNVEV (reference sequence). CDR3 length: 15 amino acids. The CDR3 DNA reads as TGTGCCAGCAGTCTTACAGGGGCGTCGGGCGGGGAGCTGTTTTTT. Protein sequence: CASSLTGASGGELFF.

This clone was detected a few times. V is TRBV29-1 and J is TRBJ2-7; 7 nucleotides match TRBD2. V was pared by 7 bases and J by 6 bases, with 6 bases of the junction left unmatched. Germline V gene lookup returns CDR1 SQVTM and CDR2 ANQGSEA. The CDR3 consists of 11 residues. In DNA form, the CDR3 reads TGCAGCGGTGTACTAGCGCTCGAGCAGTACTTC. It yields the protein CSGVLALEQYF.

The CDR3 coding sequence is TGCGCCAGCAGCCAAGGTGATCGGACCTCACCCCTCCACTTT. It specifies CASSQGDRTSPLHF. The V and J genes are TRBV4-1 and TRBJ1-6; no reliable D call. The length of the CDR3 is 14 residues. V was pared by 1 base and J by 10 bases, with 11 bases between. CDR1 and CDR2 from the germline V gene are MGHRA and YSYEKL.

The chain carries TRBV6-2 or TRBV6-3 and TRBJ1-1; tentatively, D is TRBD1 (5 bases). Germline lookup yields CDR1 MNHEY and CDR2 SVGEGT. The CDR3 is 13 amino acids. V was shortened by 8 bases and J by 9 bases, with 19 bases between the two germline ends. The CDR3 nucleotides are TGTGCCAGCCGCCTGACAGTAGTTTATCAAGCTTTCTTT. It specifies CASRLTVVYQAFF.

The chain uses TRBV20-1 and TRBJ1-5, with TRBD1 identical over 9 bases. Losses at the gene ends were 3 bases for V and 1 base for J; bases not matched to a gene: 13. Germline CDR1 DFQATT, CDR2 SNEGSKA (reference sequence). The CDR3 loop spans 18 amino acids. In nucleotides, the CDR3 is TGCAGTGCTAGTAGGGCAGGGACAGGGCTGGGAAGCAATCAGCCCCAGCATTTT. This translates into CSASRAGTGLGSNQPQHF.

This clone was seen just once. The chain links TRBV6-9 to TRBJ1-2; TRBD1 is a possible D gene (6 bases). V was cut by 8 bases and J by 0 bases, with 10 bases left in between. The germline V gene has CDR1 MNHGY and CDR2 SVAAGI. The CDR3 contains 13 residues. CDR3 loop: CASLQGPNYGYTF. CDR3 DNA sequence: TGTGCCAGCTTACAGGGCCCTAACTATGGCTACACCTTC.

This sequence joins TRBV5-4 and TRBJ1-1; D gene ambiguous. V was pared by 4 bases and J by 1 base, with 8 bases between. Germline CDR1 is SGHNT and CDR2 is YYREEE (reference sequence). This CDR3 is 13 amino acids long. The CDR3, as DNA: TGTGCCAGCAGCCGAACACAGAACACTGAAGCTTTCTTT. Translating gives CASSRTQNTEAFF.

The chain couples TRBV18 to TRBJ2-5; D is unclear. Germline CDR1 KGHSH, CDR2 LQKENI. The CDR3 runs 13 residues. The ends were cut back, 2 bases at V and 2 bases at J, with 6 bases in the middle. The CDR3 reads CASSPLVQETQYF. The CDR3 nucleotides read TGTGCCAGCTCACCATTGGTTCAAGAGACCCAGTACTTC.

This clone was picked up a small number of times. This chain joins TRBV3-1 (or the pseudogene TRBV3-2) and TRBJ2-7, with unresolved D. CDR3 length equals 16 residues. V was pared by 0 bases and J by 2 bases, with 14 bases between. Germline CDR1 and CDR2: LGHDT and YNNKEL (reference sequence). The CDR3: CASSQDEWHGPYEQYF. The CDR3 bases are TGTGCCAGCAGCCAAGATGAATGGCACGGGCCCTACGAGCAGTACTTC.